The rows below give T cell receptor beta chains drawn from one sample of a study of CD4+ T cells in melanoma. Profiled with immunoSEQ multiplex PCR; TCRdb holds only in-frame clones, not every one. The table lists about 50,000 clones, 85% to 90% of them singletons. The sequenced sample was peripheral blood. These TCRs come from a human donor with melanoma. The CDR3 runs from the conserved cysteine through the conserved F or W. The order of the fields is clone size, J gene, CDR3 length, D gene, V gene, CDR3 protein, CDR3 DNA. A D gene is named only where the DNA matches it firmly. Clone size appears in some rows only: once, few, many, or a class for an expanded clone.

. | TRBJ1-5 | 13 | . | TRBV7-2 | CASSPQENQPQHF | TGTGCCAGCAGCCCCCAGGAGAATCAGCCCCAGCATTTT
. | TRBJ2-6 | 15 | . | TRBV5-1 | CASSWSGAGANVLTF | TGCGCCAGCAGCTGGTCAGGGGCCGGGGCCAACGTCCTGACTTTC
. | TRBJ1-2 | 15 | . | TRBV6-1 | CASRGTGLSNYGYTF | TGTGCCAGCAGGGGAACAGGGCTTTCGAACTATGGCTACACCTTC
. | TRBJ2-2 | 13 | . | TRBV5-5 | CASSLAVTGELFF | TGTGCCAGCAGCTTGGCTGTCACCGGGGAGCTGTTTTTT
. | TRBJ2-2 | 16 | TRBD1 | TRBV6-1 | CASSETGQGLAGELFF | TGTGCCAGCAGTGAAACAGGACAGGGGCTCGCCGGGGAGCTGTTTTTT
. | TRBJ1-6 | 15 | . | TRBV18 | CASSPPGPRGSPLHF | TGTGCCAGCTCACCACCGGGACCCCGGGGGTCACCCCTCCACTTT
. | TRBJ2-7 | 14 | TRBD2 | TRBV30 | CAWREGGGLYEQYF | TGTGCCTGGAGGGAGGGCGGGGGGCTCTACGAGCAGTACTTC
. | TRBJ1-2 | 13 | TRBD1 | TRBV19 | CASSTDRGHGYTF | TGTGCCAGTAGTACGGACAGGGGGCATGGCTACACCTTC
. | TRBJ2-5 | 14 | TRBD1 | TRBV10-1 | CASIRDRKQETQYF | TGCGCCAGCATTAGGGACAGAAAACAAGAGACCCAGTACTTC
. | TRBJ2-7 | 13 | . | TRBV7-6 | CASSLGPSYEQYF | TGTGCCAGCAGCCTGGGACCCTCCTACGAGCAGTACTTC
. | TRBJ2-5 | 16 | TRBD2 | TRBV5-1 | CASSLGRGGVEETQYF | TGCGCCAGCAGCTTGGGCCGCGGGGGGGTCGAAGAGACCCAGTACTTC
. | TRBJ1-2 | 13 | . | TRBV7-9 | CASSRGLGYGYTF | TGTGCCAGCAGTAGGGGACTGGGCTATGGCTACACCTTC
few | TRBJ1-6 | 14 | TRBD1 | TRBV6-6 | CASSLGQGGSPLHF | TGTGCCAGCAGTTTGGGACAGGGAGGGTCACCCCTCCACTTT
. | TRBJ2-1 | 14 | TRBD1 | TRBV4-3 | CASSQFRTGNEQFF | TGCGCCAGCAGCCAATTCCGGACAGGGAATGAGCAGTTCTTC